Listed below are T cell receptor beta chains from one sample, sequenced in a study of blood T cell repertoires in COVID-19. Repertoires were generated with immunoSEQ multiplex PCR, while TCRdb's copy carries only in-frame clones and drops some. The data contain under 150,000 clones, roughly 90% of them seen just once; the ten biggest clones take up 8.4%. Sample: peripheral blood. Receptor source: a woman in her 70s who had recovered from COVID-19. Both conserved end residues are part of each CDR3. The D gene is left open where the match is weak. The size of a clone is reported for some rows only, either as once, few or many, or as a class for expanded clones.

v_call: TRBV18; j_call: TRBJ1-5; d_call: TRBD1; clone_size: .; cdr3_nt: TGTGCCAGCTCACCACAGGGGGCTGAGCAGCCCCAGCATTTT; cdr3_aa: CASSPQGAEQPQHF
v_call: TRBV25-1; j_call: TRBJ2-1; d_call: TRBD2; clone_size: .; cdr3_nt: TGTGCCAGCAGTGTGACTAGCGGGCAACGAGAGCAGTTCTTC; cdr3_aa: CASSVTSGQREQFF
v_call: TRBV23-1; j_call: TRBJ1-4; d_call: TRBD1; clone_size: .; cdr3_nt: TGCGCCGATGGAGGCGACAGGGTAAGTTGGAAACTGTTTTTT; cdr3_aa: CADGGDRVSWKLFF
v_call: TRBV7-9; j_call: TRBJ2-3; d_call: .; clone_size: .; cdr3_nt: TGTGCCAGCAGCTTCGTAGCGGCAGATACGCAGTATTTT; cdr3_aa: CASSFVAADTQYF
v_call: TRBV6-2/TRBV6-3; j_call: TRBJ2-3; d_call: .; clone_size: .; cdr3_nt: TGTGCCAGCAGCGGGCATAGGACAGATACGCAGTATTTT; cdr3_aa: CASSGHRTDTQYF
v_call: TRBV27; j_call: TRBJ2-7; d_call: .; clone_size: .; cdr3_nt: TGTGCCAGCAGTTTGGGGCCGGGCTACGAGCAGTACTTC; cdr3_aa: CASSLGPGYEQYF
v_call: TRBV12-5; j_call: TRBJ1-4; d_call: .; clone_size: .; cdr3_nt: TGTGCTAGTGGTCCGGGCAGGAAGGACGGGACTAATGCAACTAATGAAAAACTGTTTTTT; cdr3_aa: CASGPGRKDGTNATNEKLFF
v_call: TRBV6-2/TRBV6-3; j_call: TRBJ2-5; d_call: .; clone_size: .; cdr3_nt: TGTGCCAGCAGCCAGCCCCCCCAAGAGACCCAGTACTTC; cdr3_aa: CASSQPPQETQYF
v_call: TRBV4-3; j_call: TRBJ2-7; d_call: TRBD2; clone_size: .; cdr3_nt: TGCGCCAGCAGCCAAGTTGGGCGGGGGGCCTACGAGCAGTACTTC; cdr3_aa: CASSQVGRGAYEQYF
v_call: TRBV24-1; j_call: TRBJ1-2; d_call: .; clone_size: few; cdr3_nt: TGTGCCACCAGTGAAACAGCCGCTGCAGGCTACACCTTC; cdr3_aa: CATSETAAAGYTF
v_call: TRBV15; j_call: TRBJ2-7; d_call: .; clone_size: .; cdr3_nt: TGTGCCACCAGCAGAGGCGCTGGGGGAGGTGTGGACGAGCAGTACTTC; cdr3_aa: CATSRGAGGGVDEQYF
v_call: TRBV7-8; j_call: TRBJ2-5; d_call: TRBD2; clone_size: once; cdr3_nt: TGTGCCAGCAGCCGTTTAGCGGGGGGGCCGGAGGAGACCCAGTACTTC; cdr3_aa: CASSRLAGGPEETQYF
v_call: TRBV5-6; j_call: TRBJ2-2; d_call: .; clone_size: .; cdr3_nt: TGTGCCAGCAGCGCGGGTAAGGGGAACACCGGGGAGCTGTTTTTT; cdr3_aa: CASSAGKGNTGELFF
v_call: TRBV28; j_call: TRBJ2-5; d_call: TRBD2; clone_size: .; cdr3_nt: TGTGCCAGCAGTTTTAGCGGGGGAGGGGAGACCCAGTACTTC; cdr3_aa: CASSFSGGGETQYF
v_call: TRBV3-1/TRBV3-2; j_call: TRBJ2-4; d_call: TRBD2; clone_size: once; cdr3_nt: TGTGCCAGCAGTCCCCGGGGGGTCGGGACAAACATTCAGTACTTC; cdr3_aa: CASSPRGVGTNIQYF
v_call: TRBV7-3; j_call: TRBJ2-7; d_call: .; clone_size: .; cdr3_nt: TGTGCCAGCAGCCGACCCCCGGACAGTTCATTCTCCTACGAGCAGTACTTC; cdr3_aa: CASSRPPDSSFSYEQYF
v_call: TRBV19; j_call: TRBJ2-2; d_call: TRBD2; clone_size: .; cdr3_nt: TGTGCCAGTAGTATAAGTCTAAGCGGGAGGTTCAGGGAGCTGTTTTTT; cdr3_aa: CASSISLSGRFRELFF
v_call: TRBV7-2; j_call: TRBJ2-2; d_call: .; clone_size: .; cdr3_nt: TGTGCCAGCAGCCTTACCGGGACTCGACCGAACACCGGGGAGCTGTTTTTT; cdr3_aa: CASSLTGTRPNTGELFF
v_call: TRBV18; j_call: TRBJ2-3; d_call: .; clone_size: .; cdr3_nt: TGTGCCAGCTCACCAAACGCAGGGGTGGTAAATACGCAGTATTTT; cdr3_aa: CASSPNAGVVNTQYF
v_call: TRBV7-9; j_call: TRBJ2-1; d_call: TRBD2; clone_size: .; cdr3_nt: TGTGCCAGCAGCTTAGAAATGACTAGCGGAGGACACAATGAGCAGTTCTTC; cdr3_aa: CASSLEMTSGGHNEQFF
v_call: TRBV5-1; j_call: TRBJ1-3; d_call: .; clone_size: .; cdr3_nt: TGCGCCAGCAGCTTGGCACCGGGGAGCTCTGGAAACACCATATATTTT; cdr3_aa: CASSLAPGSSGNTIYF
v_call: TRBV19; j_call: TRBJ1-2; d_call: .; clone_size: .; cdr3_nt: TGTGCCGGAAAACGGGCGGGGGCTGGAGGCTACACCTTC; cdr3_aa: CAGKRAGAGGYTF